This T cell receptor (beta chain) is drawn from a study of OX40 agonist ivuxolimab in advanced cancers. Here immunoSEQ multiplex PCR was the method, and the copy in TCRdb shows in-frame clones only, minus some. The top ten clones hold 1% to 1.5% of a sample with 60,000 to 70,000 clones, under 90% of them seen once. The CDR3 contains 14 residues. V lost 4 bases and J lost 0, with 9 bases in between. CDR1 is MNHNS and CDR2 is SASEGT in the germline V gene. The TCR sequence derives from an adult with an advanced solid tumor such as melanoma, head and neck, liver or kidney cancer. The chain couples TRBV6-1 to TRBJ1-1; D gene ambiguous. Sequencing used CD4+ or CD8+ T cells sorted from blood, obtained in a trial of the OX40 agonist ivuxolimab. CDR3: CASSVKHLNTEAFF. The DNA for the CDR3 is TGTGCCAGCAGTGTCAAGCATCTGAACACTGAAGCTTTCTTT.